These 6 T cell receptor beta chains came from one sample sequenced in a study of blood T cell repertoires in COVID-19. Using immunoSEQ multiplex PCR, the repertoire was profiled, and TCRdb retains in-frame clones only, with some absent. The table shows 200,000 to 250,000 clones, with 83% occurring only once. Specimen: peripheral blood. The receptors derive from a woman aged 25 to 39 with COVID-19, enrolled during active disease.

CDR3: CASSAGTGKYGFPSYEQYF. Written as DNA, the CDR3 is TGTGCCAGCAGTGCAGGGACAGGGAAATACGGGTTCCCGTCCTACGAGCAGTACTTC. This rearrangement joins TRBV6-2 or TRBV6-3 to TRBJ2-7; 9 bases fit TRBD1. The junction had 18 bases not matched to a gene; V was cut back by 5 bases and J by 1 base. In germline, CDR1 is MNHEY, CDR2 SVGEGT. CDR3 size: 19 residues.

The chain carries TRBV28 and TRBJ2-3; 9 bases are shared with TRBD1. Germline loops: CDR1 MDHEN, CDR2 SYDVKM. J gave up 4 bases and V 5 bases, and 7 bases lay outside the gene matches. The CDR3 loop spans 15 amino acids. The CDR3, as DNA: TGTGCCAGCAGTGGGTCCGGGACAGGGTCAGATACGCAGTATTTT. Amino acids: CASSGSGTGSDTQYF. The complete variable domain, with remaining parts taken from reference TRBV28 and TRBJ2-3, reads DVKVTQSSRYLVKRTGEKVFLECVQDMDHENMFWYRQDPGLGLRLIYFSYDVKMKEKGDIPEGYSVSREKKERFSLILESASTNQTSMYLCASSGSGTGSDTQYFGPGTRLTVL.

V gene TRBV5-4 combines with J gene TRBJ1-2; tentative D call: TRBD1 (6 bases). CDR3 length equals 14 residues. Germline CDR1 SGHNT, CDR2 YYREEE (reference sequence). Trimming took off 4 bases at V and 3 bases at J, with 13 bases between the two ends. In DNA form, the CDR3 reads TGTGCCAGCAGCCGGGGGGGACAAGACTATGGCTACACCTTC. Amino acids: CASSRGGQDYGYTF. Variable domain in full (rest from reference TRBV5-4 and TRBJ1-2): ETGVTQSPTHLIKTRGQQVTLRCSSQSGHNTVSWYQQALGQGPQFIFQYYREEENGRGNFPPRFSGLQFPNYSSELNVNALELDDSALYLCASSRGGQDYGYTFGSGTRLTVV.

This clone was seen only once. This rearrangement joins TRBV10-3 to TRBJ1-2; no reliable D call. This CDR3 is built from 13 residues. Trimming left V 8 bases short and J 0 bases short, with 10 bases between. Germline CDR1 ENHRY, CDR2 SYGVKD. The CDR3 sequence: CAIRYSTNYGYTF. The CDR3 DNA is TGTGCCATCCGGTACTCTACTAACTATGGCTACACCTTC.

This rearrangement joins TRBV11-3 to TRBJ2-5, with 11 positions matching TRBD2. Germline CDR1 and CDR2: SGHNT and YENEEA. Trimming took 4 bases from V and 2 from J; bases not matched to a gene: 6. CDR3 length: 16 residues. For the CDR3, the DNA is TGTGCCAGCAGCTCAAATAGCGGGGGGGTACAAGAGACCCAGTACTTC. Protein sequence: CASSSNSGGVQETQYF.

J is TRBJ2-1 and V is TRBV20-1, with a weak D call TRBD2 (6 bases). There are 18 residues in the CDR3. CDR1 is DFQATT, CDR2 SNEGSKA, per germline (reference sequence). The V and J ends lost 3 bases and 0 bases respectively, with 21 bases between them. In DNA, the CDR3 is TGCAGTGCTAGTCCTCCGTGGGACTCCCTGAGCTCCTACAATGAGCAGTTCTTC. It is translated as CSASPPWDSLSSYNEQFF.